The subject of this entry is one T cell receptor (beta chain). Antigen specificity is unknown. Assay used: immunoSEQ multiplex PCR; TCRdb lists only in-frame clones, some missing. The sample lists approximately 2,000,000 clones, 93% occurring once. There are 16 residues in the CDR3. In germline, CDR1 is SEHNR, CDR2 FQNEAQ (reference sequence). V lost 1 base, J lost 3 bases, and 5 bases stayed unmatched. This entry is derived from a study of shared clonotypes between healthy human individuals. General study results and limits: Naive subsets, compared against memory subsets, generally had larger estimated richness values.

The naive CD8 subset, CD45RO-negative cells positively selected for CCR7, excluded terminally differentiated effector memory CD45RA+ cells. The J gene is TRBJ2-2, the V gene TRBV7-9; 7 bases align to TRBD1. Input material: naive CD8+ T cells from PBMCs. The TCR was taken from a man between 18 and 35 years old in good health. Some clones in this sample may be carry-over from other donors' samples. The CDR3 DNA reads TGTGCCAGCAGCTTAGTCAGGACAGGTGACACCGGGGAGCTGTTTTTT. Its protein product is CASSLVRTGDTGELFF.